These 17 T cell receptor beta chains came from one sample sequenced in a study of cytomegalovirus exposure and HLA in healthy donors. Repertoires were generated with immunoSEQ multiplex PCR, while TCRdb's copy carries only in-frame clones and drops some. The sample holds over 150,000 clones; 95% to 97% are singletons and the top ten take 0.89%. Sequencing was carried out using PBMCs. Receptors originate from a young woman in good health and CMV-seronegative.

This clone was observed a single time. The rearrangement links TRBV4-3 to TRBJ1-5, with 7 positions matching TRBD1. This CDR3 comprises 18 residues. From germline, CDR1 is LGHNA and CDR2 YSLEER. V gave up 0 bases and J gave up 0 bases; unmatched junction bases: 8. In nucleotides, the CDR3 is TGCGCCAGCAGCCAAGATCTAACAGGGGTATATAGCAATCAGCCCCAGCATTTT. Translation: CASSQDLTGVYSNQPQHF.

The chain uses TRBV15 and TRBJ2-7, with D perhaps TRBD2 (7 bases). Germline loops: CDR1 LNHNV, CDR2 YYDKDF (reference sequence). The ends were cut back, 2 bases at V and 0 bases at J, with 14 bases in the middle. The CDR3 runs 16 residues. CDR3 protein: CATSRRAGAASYEQYF. Here the CDR3 DNA reads TGTGCCACCAGCAGACGCGCGGGGGCAGCCTCCTACGAGCAGTACTTC.

This chain connects TRBV6-1 to TRBJ1-6; D is uncertain. V was clipped by 1 base and J by 8 bases, with 12 bases between them. The V gene's germline CDR1 is MNHNS and CDR2 SASEGT. The CDR3 consists of 15 residues. The CDR3 reads CASSEGKIGDSPLHF. The CDR3 DNA follows: TGTGCCAGCAGTGAAGGGAAAATCGGGGATTCACCCCTCCACTTT.

The rearrangement uses TRBV18 and TRBJ1-2, with unresolved D. Between the trimmed V and J ends, which lost 2 bases and 5 bases, there was a span of 12 bases. The CDR3 sequence is 14 residues long. Looked up from germline, CDR1 is KGHSH and CDR2 is LQKENI. CDR3 protein: CASSPTERGYGYTF. CDR3 nucleotide sequence: TGTGCCAGCTCACCAACAGAACGTGGGTATGGCTACACCTTC. Full variable domain (rest looked up from reference TRBV18 and TRBJ1-2): NAGVMQNPRHLVRRRGQEARLRCSPMKGHSHVYWYRQLPEEGLKFMVYLQKENIIDESGMPKERFSAEFPKEGPSILRIQQVVRGDSAAYFCASSPTERGYGYTFGSGTRLTVV.

This chain uses TRBV29-1 with TRBJ2-7; the match to TRBD2 covers 13 bases. This CDR3 spans 14 amino acids. Germline CDR1 and CDR2: SQVTM and ANQGSEA. With V trimmed by 7 bases and J by 4 bases, 7 bases remained unmatched. CDR3 sequence (DNA): TGCAGCGCTGACAAGACTAGCGGGGGGTACGAGCAGTACTTC. This gives the protein CSADKTSGGYEQYF.

This clone was counted once. The genes are TRBV2 and TRBJ2-7; possibly TRBD2 for D (6 bases). V lost 3 bases, J lost 6 bases, and 18 bases lay in between. Per the germline V gene, CDR1 is SNHLY and CDR2 is FYNNEI. The CDR3 consists of 15 residues. CDR3 loop: CASSDEGLRGTEQYF. For the CDR3, the DNA is TGTGCCAGCAGTGATGAGGGTCTTCGGGGGACCGAGCAGTACTTC.

This chain joins TRBV7-2 and TRBJ2-7; 10 nucleotides line up with TRBD2. The length of the CDR3 is 16 residues. V trimming: 4 bases; J trimming: 5 bases; junction bases outside the gene matches: 11. Germline CDR1 is SGHTA and CDR2 is FQGNSA. CDR3 coding DNA: TGTGCCAGCAGCTCGTGGCCAGCGGGGGGGCCCGACGAGCAGTACTTC. Translated: CASSSWPAGGPDEQYF.

The chain joins TRBV9 to TRBJ2-5, with TRBD2 as a possible D gene (5 bases). CDR3 length: 16 amino acids. CDR1 SGDLS and CDR2 YYNGEE come from the germline V gene. V was pared by 0 bases and J by 5 bases, with 17 bases between. CDR3 in amino acids: CASSVDGLGGRETQYF. The CDR3 coding sequence is TGTGCCAGCAGCGTAGATGGCCTCGGAGGTAGGGAGACCCAGTACTTC.

This sequence joins TRBV18 and TRBJ1-4; D is unresolved. Germline lookup yields CDR1 KGHSH and CDR2 LQKENI. There are 15 residues in the CDR3. V was clipped by 6 bases and J by 4 bases, with 15 bases between them. The CDR3 sequence is CASSRNRASNEKLFF. CDR3 in DNA: TGTGCCAGCTCTCGCAACCGTGCCAGTAATGAAAAACTGTTTTTT.

This clone occurred once. The chain uses TRBV6-6 and TRBJ2-5, with D possibly matching TRBD1 (6 bases). The germline CDR1 and CDR2 sequences are MNHNY and SVGAGI (reference sequence). The ends were cut back, 5 bases at V and 4 bases at J, with 11 bases in the middle. The CDR3 extends over 13 amino acids. CDR3 sequence (DNA): TGTGCCAGCAGTAGGGACATTGGAGAGACCCAGTACTTC. As protein: CASSRDIGETQYF.

The chain links TRBV5-1 to TRBJ2-5; D is unresolved. Germline V lookup: CDR1 SGHRS, CDR2 YFSETQ. This CDR3 has 12 residues. The V and J ends lost 7 bases and 5 bases respectively, with 12 bases between them. The DNA for the CDR3 is TGCGCCAGCTATTTTACAAAGGAGACCCAGTACTTC. Its translation is CASYFTKETQYF.

The V gene is TRBV7-2, the J gene TRBJ1-1; perhaps TRBD1 as D (6 bases). The germline V gene has CDR1 SGHTA and CDR2 FQGNSA. There are 13 residues in the CDR3. Trimming cost V 1 base and J 6 bases, with 9 bases left between them. As DNA, the CDR3 is TGTGCCAGCAGCTTAGGCAGGGGACCTGAAGCTTTCTTT. Its protein is CASSLGRGPEAFF.

CDR3 amino acids: CASSPTGSGGYTF. CDR3 coding DNA: TGTGCCAGCAGCCCGACAGGGTCCGGGGGCTACACCTTC. The V gene is TRBV7-9, the J gene TRBJ1-2; 7 bases fit TRBD1. Germline V gives CDR1 SEHNR, CDR2 FQNEAQ (reference sequence). The CDR3 is 13 amino acids. The V and J ends lost 5 bases and 8 bases, in that order; junction bases with no gene match: 8.

This clone is a singleton in its sample. The chain recombines TRBV15 with TRBJ2-2, with 12 bases that match TRBD2. J gave up 6 bases and V 1 base, and 6 bases lay outside the gene matches. The CDR3 length is 17 residues. Germline V gene data show CDR1 as LNHNV and CDR2 as YYDKDF (reference sequence). CDR3 in amino acids: CATSRAGLAGPAGELFF. The DNA for the CDR3 is TGTGCCACCAGCAGAGCTGGACTAGCGGGGCCAGCCGGGGAGCTGTTTTTT. Full variable domain (rest looked up from reference TRBV15 and TRBJ2-2): DAMVIQNPRYQVTQFGKPVTLSCSQTLNHNVMYWYQQKSSQAPKLLFHYYDKDFNNEADTPDNFQSRRPNTSFCFLDIRSPGLGDTAMYLCATSRAGLAGPAGELFFGEGSRLTVL.

This chain uses TRBV9 with TRBJ1-1, with TRBD1 identical over 11 bases. The J segment lost 4 bases and the V segment lost 0 bases, leaving 2 bases of the junction unmatched. This CDR3 is 15 amino acids long. Germline-derived CDR1 and CDR2 are SGDLS and YYNGEE. The CDR3 region is CASSVGGTGGTEAFF. CDR3 bases: TGTGCCAGCAGCGTAGGAGGGACAGGGGGCACTGAAGCTTTCTTT.

This chain connects TRBV15 to TRBJ1-1; no reliable D call. Germline V gene data show CDR1 as LNHNV and CDR2 as YYDKDF (reference sequence). With 6 bases removed from V and 2 bases from J, the gap between germline ends came to 22 bases. This CDR3 has 17 amino acids. The CDR3 reads CATSIPFGREDNTEAFF. DNA of the CDR3: TGTGCCACCAGTATACCCTTCGGTCGGGAAGATAACACTGAAGCTTTCTTT. The whole variable domain, remainder taken from reference TRBV15 and TRBJ1-1, is DAMVIQNPRYQVTQFGKPVTLSCSQTLNHNVMYWYQQKSSQAPKLLFHYYDKDFNNEADTPDNFQSRRPNTSFCFLDIRSPGLGDTAMYLCATSIPFGREDNTEAFFGQGTRLTVV.

The chain employs TRBV7-2 and TRBJ1-1, with D tentatively TRBD1 (5 bases). Per the germline V gene, CDR1 is SGHTA and CDR2 is FQGNSA. V lost 2 bases to trimming and J lost 1 base, with 14 bases between them. The CDR3 totals 16 residues. The CDR3 loop is CASSLLYRRANTEAFF. In nucleotides, the CDR3 is TGTGCCAGCAGCTTACTCTATCGCAGGGCGAACACTGAAGCTTTCTTT.